The rows below give T cell receptor beta chains drawn from one sample of a study of T cells in localized non-small cell lung cancer. Libraries were prepared by immunoSEQ multiplex PCR; TCRdb keeps only in-frame clonotypes and omits some of them. The sample carries under 20,000 clones, around 93% recorded once. The source material was peripheral blood, sampled before any cancer treatment. The receptors come from a woman aged 35 to 75 with stage I lung adenocarcinoma. Both conserved end residues are part of each CDR3. The D gene is left open where the match is weak. Expanded clones are given a class, and other clones once, few, many or no size at all.

-	once	TRBV4-3	TRBJ1-1	CASSQDFRKNTEAFF	TGCGCCAGCAGCCAAGATTTTCGGAAGAACACTGAAGCTTTCTTT
TRBD1	-	TRBV7-6	TRBJ1-4	CASSLTWTGLVTNEKLFF	TGTGCCAGCAGCTTGACCTGGACAGGGTTGGTAACTAATGAAAAACTGTTTTTT
-	-	TRBV4-1	TRBJ1-1	CASSQELAPGVGDTEAFF	TGCGCCAGCAGCCAAGAACTGGCCCCGGGGGTTGGGGACACTGAAGCTTTCTTT
-	-	TRBV10-1	TRBJ2-3	CASSVDRAGTQYF	TGCGCCAGCAGTGTGGACAGAGCCGGTACGCAGTATTTT
TRBD2	-	TRBV7-6	TRBJ2-5	CASSVGLAGETQYF	TGTGCCAGCAGCGTGGGGCTAGCGGGAGAGACCCAGTACTTC
-	-	TRBV28	TRBJ2-7	CASSLIRAPHEQYF	TGTGCCAGCAGTTTGATCAGGGCCCCCCACGAGCAGTACTTC
TRBD1	-	TRBV6-5	TRBJ2-7	CASSPAGQGSQEQYF	TGTGCCAGCAGCCCAGCGGGACAGGGGTCTCAAGAGCAGTACTTC
TRBD1	-	TRBV14	TRBJ1-5	CASSQDQGASNQPQHF	TGTGCCAGCAGCCAAGATCAGGGGGCAAGCAATCAGCCCCAGCATTTT
-	-	TRBV19	TRBJ1-1	CASMRQPTEAFF	TGTGCCAGTATGAGACAGCCCACTGAAGCTTTCTTT
-	-	TRBV6-5	TRBJ2-2	CASSYRLIRESGELFF	TGTGCCAGCAGTTACCGATTAATTCGGGAATCCGGGGAGCTGTTTTTT
-	-	TRBV28	TRBJ2-2	CASRLAFGQNTGELFF	TGTGCCAGCAGACTCGCCTTTGGGCAGAACACCGGGGAGCTGTTTTTT
-	-	TRBV10-1	TRBJ1-1	CASKWGNEAFF	TGCGCCAGCAAGTGGGGGAATGAAGCTTTCTTT
-	-	TRBV5-1	TRBJ2-1	CASSLGGPELGEQFF	TGCGCCAGCAGCTTGGGCGGGCCCGAGCTGGGGGAGCAGTTCTTC
TRBD2	-	TRBV5-1	TRBJ2-3	CASSLSLAGEDTQYF	TGCGCCAGCAGCTTGTCTCTAGCGGGAGAAGATACGCAGTATTTT
-	-	TRBV28	TRBJ2-7	CASSGGAGYEQYF	TGTGCCAGCAGTGGGGGCGCTGGCTACGAGCAGTACTTC
TRBD1	-	TRBV6-5	TRBJ1-1	CASIAGDRESTEAFF	TGTGCCAGCATCGCAGGGGACAGGGAGTCCACTGAAGCTTTCTTT
TRBD1	-	TRBV5-8	TRBJ1-4	CASGSWTGESEKLFF	TGTGCCAGCGGATCGTGGACAGGCGAAAGCGAAAAACTGTTTTTT
-	-	TRBV28	TRBJ1-2	CASSLLGFGYTF	TGTGCCAGCAGTTTATTAGGGTTCGGCTACACCTTC
TRBD1	once	TRBV28	TRBJ1-4	CASKGQGNEKLFF	TGTGCCAGCAAGGGACAGGGGAATGAAAAACTGTTTTTT
-	-	TRBV5-1	TRBJ2-3	CASSLVSRGKGDTQYF	TGCGCCAGCAGCTTAGTTAGCCGGGGAAAGGGGGATACGCAGTATTTT
-	-	TRBV7-2	TRBJ2-5	CASSRTPQETQYF	TGTGCCAGCAGCAGGACACCACAAGAGACCCAGTACTTC
-	-	TRBV7-9	TRBJ2-7	CASSFGTEYPYF	TGTGCCAGCAGCTTCGGGACGGAGTACCCGTACTTC
TRBD1	-	TRBV6-5	TRBJ1-5	CASSSTGAQPQHF	TGTGCCAGCAGTTCCACAGGGGCCCAGCCCCAGCATTTT
-	-	TRBV5-1	TRBJ2-1	CASSLAGSEINEQFF	TGCGCCAGCAGCTTGGCCGGGAGTGAAATAAATGAGCAGTTCTTC
-	-	TRBV28	TRBJ1-5	CASSPDRMTSNQPQHF	TGTGCCAGCTCTCCCGACAGAATGACTAGCAATCAGCCCCAGCATTTT
TRBD1	-	TRBV5-1	TRBJ2-7	CASSLDRPSYEQYF	TGCGCCAGCAGCCTGGACAGGCCCTCCTACGAGCAGTACTTC
-	-	TRBV28	TRBJ1-1	CASSLMEDTEAFF	TGTGCCAGCAGTTTAATGGAGGACACTGAAGCTTTCTTT
-	-	TRBV6-5	TRBJ1-1	CASSVQPNTEAFF	TGTGCCAGCTCCGTACAGCCTAACACTGAAGCTTTCTTT
-	-	TRBV6-6	TRBJ1-5	CASRDGNQPQHF	TGTGCCAGCAGAGACGGAAATCAGCCCCAGCATTTT
TRBD1	-	TRBV5-3	TRBJ2-7	CARSPPPGQGHEQYF	TGTGCCAGAAGCCCCCCGCCGGGACAGGGTCACGAGCAGTACTTC
-	-	TRBV9	TRBJ1-5	CASSVGLRGEPQHF	TGTGCCAGCAGCGTAGGGCTGAGGGGCGAGCCCCAGCATTTT
-	-	TRBV7-9	TRBJ2-7	CASGESGITHEQYF	TGTGCCAGCGGGGAGTCAGGAATCACCCACGAGCAGTACTTC
-	-	TRBV7-6	TRBJ2-3	CASSFGGSTDTQYF	TGTGCCAGCAGCTTCGGCGGGAGCACAGATACGCAGTATTTT
-	-	TRBV11-2	TRBJ1-1	CASSLASRNTEAFF	TGTGCCAGCAGCTTAGCCAGCCGGAACACTGAAGCTTTCTTT
-	once	TRBV25-1	TRBJ1-3	CASSESTGSGNTIYF	TGTGCCAGCAGTGAATCCACGGGCTCTGGAAACACCATATATTTT
TRBD1	-	TRBV7-9	TRBJ1-3	CASSPVTGFHSGNTIYF	TGTGCCAGCAGCCCCGTGACAGGGTTCCACTCTGGAAACACCATATATTTT
-	-	TRBV10-2	TRBJ2-7	CATRFSYEQYF	TGCGCCACCAGGTTTTCCTACGAGCAGTACTTC
TRBD2	-	TRBV6-1	TRBJ2-2	CASIRTSGGPGELFF	TGTGCCAGCATCCGGACTAGCGGGGGGCCCGGGGAGCTGTTTTTT
-	-	TRBV18	TRBJ1-1	CASSPDSGPEAFF	TGTGCCAGCTCTCCTGATTCAGGGCCTGAAGCTTTCTTT
TRBD1	-	TRBV6-6	TRBJ1-1	CASSQTGRSTEAFF	TGTGCCAGCAGCCAGACAGGGAGGAGCACTGAAGCTTTCTTT
-	few	TRBV7-6	TRBJ2-1	CASSAGTQNEQFF	TGTGCCAGCAGCGCCGGGACGCAGAATGAGCAGTTCTTC
TRBD2	-	TRBV10-3	TRBJ2-7	CAISSGTSGSLSYEQYF	TGTGCCATCAGCTCCGGGACTAGCGGGAGCCTCTCCTACGAGCAGTACTTC
-	-	TRBV27	TRBJ1-2	CASSNRISGGYTF	TGTGCCAGCAGTAATCGAATATCCGGGGGCTACACCTTC
TRBD2	-	TRBV9	TRBJ2-3	CASSSGLAGGTDTQYF	TGTGCCAGCAGCTCAGGACTAGCGGGGGGCACAGATACGCAGTATTTT
TRBD1	-	TRBV6-1	TRBJ2-7	CASSVNRGNYEQYF	TGTGCCAGCAGTGTTAACAGGGGGAACTACGAGCAGTACTTC
TRBD1	-	TRBV14	TRBJ2-2	CASSGTGETGELFF	TGTGCCAGCTCCGGGACAGGGGAGACCGGGGAGCTGTTTTTT
-	-	TRBV19	TRBJ1-3	CASGGTVSGNTIYF	TGTGCCAGTGGGGGGACGGTCTCTGGAAACACCATATATTTT
-	-	TRBV29-1	TRBJ1-1	CSVEDHLGEAFF	TGCAGCGTTGAAGATCATTTGGGGGAAGCTTTCTTT
-	-	TRBV7-2	TRBJ2-2	CASSLVIGSIGELFF	TGTGCCAGCAGCTTAGTTATAGGGAGCATCGGGGAGCTGTTTTTT
-	-	TRBV18	TRBJ2-1	CASSPLSDNEQFF	TGTGCCAGCTCACCACTCAGTGACAATGAGCAGTTCTTC
-	-	TRBV5-5	TRBJ2-5	CASSLGPGTLGFQETQYF	TGTGCCAGCAGCTTGGGACCCGGGACTTTGGGATTTCAAGAGACCCAGTACTTC
-	-	TRBV27	TRBJ1-5	CASSLSYGSNQPQHF	TGTGCCAGCAGTTTATCCTACGGTAGCAATCAGCCCCAGCATTTT
-	few	TRBV14	TRBJ1-6	CASSHGWNSPLHF	TGTGCCAGCAGCCACGGGTGGAATTCACCCCTCCACTTT
-	-	TRBV7-2	TRBJ1-4	CASSLGSQGGEKLFF	TGTGCCAGCAGCTTAGGTTCGCAGGGCGGCGAAAAACTGTTTTTT
-	-	TRBV15	TRBJ2-2	CATSRDAGRGTGELFF	TGTGCCACCAGCAGAGACGCGGGCAGGGGCACCGGGGAGCTGTTTTTT